The next 20 T cell receptor beta chains were all read from a single sample in a study of blood T cell repertoires in COVID-19. TCRdb's copy holds only in-frame clones and misses some; the assay was immunoSEQ multiplex PCR. The table has roughly 54,000 clones, around nine tenths seen once. The sequencing sample was made of peripheral blood. The receptors here all came from an older woman with COVID-19, enrolled during active disease.

In DNA, the CDR3 is TGTGCCAGCAGTTTCATTAGATCCTTGGGCAATCAGCCCCAGCATTTT. This encodes CASSFIRSLGNQPQHF. V is TRBV28 and J is TRBJ1-5; D uncertain. CDR1 and CDR2 from the germline V gene are MDHEN and SYDVKM. V was cut by 3 bases and J by 2 bases, with 14 bases left in between. CDR3 length: 16 amino acids.

The V call is TRBV4-1, the J call TRBJ2-1; no firm D call. Trimming took 0 bases from V and 4 from J, leaving 16 bases between them. Germline CDR1 is MGHRA and CDR2 is YSYEKL. The length of the CDR3 is 17 residues. The CDR3 loop reads CASSQENPRRLYNEQFF. The CDR3 nucleotides read TGCGCCAGCAGCCAAGAAAATCCTAGAAGATTATACAATGAGCAGTTCTTC.

The gene calls are TRBV19 and TRBJ2-5; D is perhaps TRBD2 (5 bases). Germline CDR1 is LNHDA and CDR2 is SQIVND (reference sequence). The V end was cut by 4 bases, the J end by 2 bases, with 8 bases between. The CDR3 length is 13 residues. The CDR3 nucleotides read TGTGCCAGTAGTACTGGACTGCAAGAGACCCAGTACTTC. Translating gives CASSTGLQETQYF.

V usage is TRBV27 and J usage is TRBJ2-7, with 8 bases fitting TRBD1. The CDR3 totals 15 residues. Germline CDR1 and CDR2: MNHEY and SMNVEV (reference sequence). V dropped 4 bases and J dropped 3; count of bases not matched to a gene: 8. CDR3 region: CASSSPGQAIYEQYF. The CDR3 coding sequence is TGTGCCAGCAGTTCACCGGGACAGGCCATCTACGAGCAGTACTTC.

This chain joins TRBV27 and TRBJ2-7; TRBD2 agrees at 13 bases. The V segment lost 8 bases and the J segment 4 bases; nucleotides outside the gene matches: 17. This CDR3 contains 18 residues. Germline-derived CDR1 and CDR2 are MNHEY and SMNVEV (reference sequence). The CDR3 bases are TGTGCCAGCGCCTGGGGGACTAGCGGGGAGGCGCGGGGGTACGAGCAGTACTTC. The encoded protein is CASAWGTSGEARGYEQYF.

The V gene is TRBV6-5, the J gene TRBJ1-6; D unclear. The CDR3 is 16 residues long. Germline lookup yields CDR1 MNHEY and CDR2 SVGAGI. V gave up 2 bases and J gave up 5 bases, with 13 bases separating them. CDR3 DNA sequence: TGTGCCAGCAGTTACACGCGCACGGTTAATAATTCACCCCTCCACTTT. As protein: CASSYTRTVNNSPLHF.

This chain connects TRBV5-4 to TRBJ1-2; D ambiguous. The CDR3 length is 13 residues. The ends were cut back, 5 bases at V and 0 bases at J, with 8 bases in the middle. From germline, CDR1 is SGHNT and CDR2 YYREEE (reference sequence). The CDR3 DNA follows: TGTGCCAGCAGTTCGGTAACTAACTATGGCTACACCTTC. This translates into CASSSVTNYGYTF.

This clone was observed once. The V and J genes are TRBV19 and TRBJ1-1, with TRBD1 identical over 7 bases. Germline loops: CDR1 LNHDA, CDR2 SQIVND (reference sequence). V gave up 5 bases and J gave up 11 bases; unmatched junction bases: 8. The CDR3 is made up of 12 amino acids. As DNA, the CDR3 is TGTGCCAGTAGTGGGCGGGACAGCTTGGCTTTCTTT. Translation: CASSGRDSLAFF.

The DNA for the CDR3 is TGTGCCACCAGTGATTTATCGGGGAATCAGCCCCAGCATTTT. This encodes CATSDLSGNQPQHF. V gene TRBV24-1 combines with J gene TRBJ1-5; D is undetermined. The CDR3 is 14 residues long. CDR1 is KGHDR and CDR2 is SFDVKD in the germline V gene. Trimming cost V 1 base and J 4 bases, with 7 bases left between them.

The rearrangement uses TRBV7-8 and TRBJ2-7, with 9 bases aligning to TRBD2. The CDR3 is made up of 15 amino acids. J was trimmed by 4 bases and V by 1 base; bases with no gene match: 5. The germline V gene has CDR1 SGHVS and CDR2 FQNEAQ. The CDR3 loop reads CASSLGVAGGYEQYF. CDR3 DNA sequence: TGTGCCAGCAGCTTAGGGGTGGCGGGAGGGTACGAGCAGTACTTC. Using reference TRBV7-8 and TRBJ2-7 for the parts outside the CDR3, the full variable domain is GAGVSQSPRYKVAKRGQDVALRCDPISGHVSLFWYQQALGQGPEFLTYFQNEAQLDKSGLPSDRFFAERPEGSVSTLKIQRTQQEDSAVYLCASSLGVAGGYEQYFGPGTRLTVT.

A remark on this clone: Distinct nucleotide sequences in the sample also encode this CDR3. This chain connects TRBV2 to TRBJ1-2; 8 nucleotides align to TRBD1. Per the germline V gene, CDR1 is SNHLY and CDR2 is FYNNEI. After removal of 6 bases from V and 4 bases from J, the junction contained 7 bases not matched to a gene. The length of the CDR3 is 14 residues. The CDR3 reads CASSEDRVVYGYTF. CDR3 DNA: TGTGCCAGCAGCGAGGACAGGGTTGTCTATGGCTACACCTTC.

The chain is built from TRBV30 and TRBJ1-4; D not certain. Trimming took 0 bases from V and 6 from J, leaving 14 bases between them. This CDR3 has 15 residues. CDR1 is GTSNPN, CDR2 SVGIG, per germline (reference sequence). Written as DNA, the CDR3 is TGTGCCTGGAGTGTACGAGTGGGCTCGGATGAAAAACTGTTTTTT. Translation gives CAWSVRVGSDEKLFF.

The J gene is TRBJ2-7, the V gene TRBV9; TRBD1 might be the D (5 bases). Germline V CDR1 and CDR2: SGDLS, YYNGEE. V was trimmed by 0 bases and J by 3 bases, leaving 10 bases between them. The CDR3 sequence is 14 residues long. In nucleotides, the CDR3 is TGTGCCAGCAGCGTAGCCAGGGCTGGCTACGAGCAGTACTTC. This translates into CASSVARAGYEQYF.

This chain uses TRBV5-6 with TRBJ2-1; a possible D gene is TRBD1 (6 bases). The germline gives CDR1 SGHDT, CDR2 YYEEEE. This CDR3 contains 15 residues. V lost 3 bases and J 1 base, leaving 11 bases between the germline ends. In DNA, the CDR3 is TGTGCCAGCAGCTATGACAGGCCGTCCTACAATGAGCAGTTCTTC. This sequence encodes CASSYDRPSYNEQFF. The variable domain in full, completed from reference TRBV5-6 and TRBJ2-1, reads DAGVTQSPTHLIKTRGQQVTLRCSPKSGHDTVSWYQQALGQGPQFIFQYYEEEERQRGNFPDRFSGHQFPNYSSELNVNALLLGDSALYLCASSYDRPSYNEQFFGPGTRLTVL.

V is TRBV7-9 and J is TRBJ1-1; maybe TRBD1 (6 bases). The germline V gene encodes CDR1 SEHNR and CDR2 FQNEAQ (reference sequence). The CDR3 extends over 15 amino acids. The ends were cut back, 1 base at V and 2 bases at J, with 11 bases in the middle. CDR3 bases: TGTGCCAGCAGCTTAGGGGGGCCGCCAAACACTGAAGCTTTCTTT. Its protein product is CASSLGGPPNTEAFF.

The rearrangement joins TRBV4-2 to TRBJ2-7, with a tentative D call TRBD2 (6 bases). Trimming pared 4 bases from V and 3 bases from J, leaving 13 bases between. Germline lookup yields CDR1 LGHNA and CDR2 YNFKEQ. The CDR3 consists of 14 residues. CDR3 sequence reads: CASSLPGTLYEQYF. CDR3 bases: TGTGCCAGCAGCCTGCCCGGGACTCTCTACGAGCAGTACTTC.

The CDR3 DNA follows: TGTGCCAGCAGCTTACCGACGAGGGGGATCTATAATTCACCCCTCCACTTT. Translating gives CASSLPTRGIYNSPLHF. This chain links TRBV13 with TRBJ1-6; D is possibly TRBD1 (6 bases). The CDR3 is made up of 17 amino acids. The V gene's germline CDR1 is PRHDT and CDR2 FYEKMQ (reference sequence). Deletions cut 2 bases from V and 3 bases from J, with 14 bases between. Variable domain in full (rest from reference TRBV13 and TRBJ1-6): AAGVIQSPRHLIKEKRETATLKCYPIPRHDTVYWYQQGPGQDPQFLISFYEKMQSDKGSIPDRFSAQQFSDYHSELNMSSLELGDSALYFCASSLPTRGIYNSPLHFGNGTRLTVT.

V usage is TRBV30 and J usage is TRBJ2-7; a weak D match, TRBD1 (5 bases). Germline V gene data show CDR1 as GTSNPN and CDR2 as SVGIG (reference sequence). V gave up 4 bases and J gave up 1 base, with 8 bases separating them. The CDR3 length is 12 residues. As DNA, the CDR3 is TGTGCCTGGACCCAGGGTTCCTACGAGCAGTACTTC. Protein product: CAWTQGSYEQYF.

This chain uses TRBV6-5 with TRBJ1-5; D perhaps matches TRBD1 (5 bases). V shed 7 bases and J shed 6 bases, with 19 bases lying between them. The CDR3 length is 15 residues. Germline-derived CDR1 and CDR2 are MNHEY and SVGAGI. The CDR3 here is CASTRSGREGQPQHF. DNA for the CDR3: TGTGCCAGCACCCGAAGCGGCAGGGAGGGTCAGCCCCAGCATTTT.

This chain joins TRBV7-8 and TRBJ1-6; TRBD1 matches at 7 bases. After removal of 1 base from V and 11 bases from J, the junction contained 14 bases not matched to a gene. The CDR3 runs 17 residues. Germline CDR1 is SGHVS and CDR2 is FQNEAQ. CDR3 bases: TGTGCCAGCAGCTTAGTCGGGGGACAGACGTTAGAGACACCCCTCCACTTT. Translation gives CASSLVGGQTLETPLHF. Full variable domain (missing parts from reference TRBV7-8 and TRBJ1-6): GAGVSQSPRYKVAKRGQDVALRCDPISGHVSLFWYQQALGQGPEFLTYFQNEAQLDKSGLPSDRFFAERPEGSVSTLKIQRTQQEDSAVYLCASSLVGGQTLETPLHFGNGTRLTVT.